A selection of T cell receptor beta chains follows, all from one sample in a study of blood T cell repertoires in COVID-19. Using immunoSEQ multiplex PCR, the repertoire was profiled, and TCRdb retains in-frame clones only, with some absent. The table lists 300,000 to 400,000 clones, 90% to 95% of them singletons, with 3% to 5% in the top ten. Material for sequencing was PBMCs or T cells enriched from blood (not recorded which). Source of these receptors: a woman younger than 45 who had been exposed to COVID-19. Both conserved end residues are part of each CDR3. The order of the fields is J gene, V gene, CDR3 length, CDR3 protein.

TRBJ1-6 | TRBV7-2 | 14 | CASSLSGVNSPLHF
TRBJ1-2 | TRBV27 | 14 | CASSFLQGGYGYTF
TRBJ2-5 | TRBV5-1 | 15 | CASSRGTATKETQYF
TRBJ2-3 | TRBV7-8 | 18 | CASSLAPGTGGLGDTQYF
TRBJ1-5 | TRBV7-2 | 16 | CASSLGQGRGTQPQHF
TRBJ1-6 | TRBV5-1 | 16 | CASSLRGGNFNSPLHF
TRBJ2-5 | TRBV5-6 | 14 | CASRAGQHQETQYF
TRBJ1-2 | TRBV14 | 14 | CASSPSLKGNGYTF
TRBJ2-7 | TRBV5-1 | 13 | CASSPYRLDEQYF
TRBJ1-2 | TRBV3-1/TRBV3-2 | 15 | CASSHWSTVYYGYTF
TRBJ1-2 | TRBV25-1 | 12 | CASSRGNYGYTF
TRBJ2-6 | TRBV3-1/TRBV3-2 | 16 | CASSRGLLSGANVLTF
TRBJ1-2 | TRBV3-1/TRBV3-2 | 14 | CASSHGEGLYGYTF
TRBJ1-4 | TRBV7-6 | 15 | CASSLIGQGAEKLFF
TRBJ2-7 | TRBV5-1 | 13 | CASRRTGNYEQYF
TRBJ1-2 | TRBV29-1 | 10 | CSVYRGGYTF
TRBJ1-1 | TRBV11-2 | 13 | CASSPLEALEAFF
TRBJ2-1 | TRBV30 | 15 | CAWSVPGKSYNEQFF
TRBJ1-6 | TRBV14 | 18 | CASSQSKKAGSYNSPLHF
TRBJ1-1 | TRBV19 | 13 | CATTRFVNTEAFF
TRBJ2-7 | TRBV6-2/TRBV6-3 | 18 | CASSYSGGGGQVSYEQYF
TRBJ1-6 | TRBV5-1 | 15 | CASSLGQRLNSPLHF
TRBJ1-2 | TRBV7-9 | 14 | CASSLGVGEGGYTF
TRBJ1-1 | TRBV7-2 | 13 | CASSLVTGTEAFF
TRBJ1-2 | TRBV5-6 | 13 | CASRWGPMDGYTF
TRBJ2-2 | TRBV18 | 16 | CASSPSGFENTGELFF
TRBJ1-2 | TRBV4-3 | 14 | CASSEALGLYGYTF
TRBJ2-7 | TRBV7-9 | 14 | CASSLQGTTSEQYF
TRBJ2-2 | TRBV7-3 | 20 | CASSLSPTSGGRENTGELFF
TRBJ1-2 | TRBV27 | 15 | CASSPLWGLNYGYTF
TRBJ1-2 | TRBV9 | 15 | CASSVGTTDSYGYTF
TRBJ2-3 | TRBV11-2 | 17 | CASSSGLLAGGTDTQYF
TRBJ2-5 | TRBV1 | 16 | CTSSQPLRGPQETQYF
TRBJ1-1 | TRBV12-3/TRBV12-4 | 13 | CASSSQGFTEAFF
TRBJ1-1 | TRBV19 | 14 | CASSIPGSNTEAFF
TRBJ1-5 | TRBV6-5 | 14 | CASSSWGTNQPQHF
TRBJ2-3 | TRBV7-9 | 19 | CASSPPIWLALHRTDTQYF
TRBJ2-5 | TRBV5-5 | 15 | CASSRIARNQETQYF
TRBJ1-1 | TRBV2 | 15 | CASSDAGGLVTEAFF
TRBJ1-1 | TRBV7-8 | 14 | CASSPDRVDTEAFF
TRBJ1-2 | TRBV18 | 15 | CASSPRTLPGYGYTF
TRBJ2-6 | TRBV9 | 16 | CASSVSPVSGANVLTF
TRBJ1-1 | TRBV15 | 14 | CATSRDKGGLKAFF
TRBJ2-5 | TRBV6-5 | 13 | CASTSGGSETQYF
TRBJ2-7 | TRBV12-3/TRBV12-4 | 12 | CASSPGSYEQYF
TRBJ1-5 | TRBV15 | 13 | CATSSPRRQPQHF
TRBJ2-5 | TRBV6-6 | 15 | CASKPAGGNQETQYF
TRBJ2-1 | TRBV7-4 | 15 | CASSLETSGVNEQFF
TRBJ1-3 | TRBV6-5 | 15 | CASSPHRGSGNTIYF
TRBJ2-7 | TRBV3-1/TRBV3-2 | 15 | CASSQEYRGPYEQYF
TRBJ1-5 | TRBV18 | 15 | CASSPLTNSNQPQHF
TRBJ2-1 | TRBV7-2 | 16 | CASSRRTGVMNNEQFF
TRBJ1-2 | TRBV2 | 14 | CASSEVVGARGYTF
TRBJ2-5 | TRBV19 | 15 | CASSISAGPLLAQYF
TRBJ2-7 | TRBV6-1 | 17 | CASSAGTPTHLSYEQYF